Listed below are T cell receptor beta chains from one sample, sequenced in a study of cytomegalovirus exposure and HLA in healthy donors. This table comes from immunoSEQ multiplex PCR, and its TCRdb copy is limited to in-frame clones, with some not included. The table lists 95,000 to 100,000 clones, 70% to 80% of them singletons, with over 3% in the top ten. Sequenced: PBMCs. These receptors all stem from a man in his forties in good health and CMV-seronegative. The conserved cysteine and the conserved F or W are not part of the CDR3 here.

V: TRBV7-8
J: TRBJ2-3
CDR3: ASSLGLAGVEDTQY

V: TRBV6-5
J: TRBJ2-1
CDR3: ATSVAGYYNEQF

V: TRBV2
J: TRBJ1-4
CDR3: ASREQGVGAKLF

V: TRBV5-4
J: TRBJ1-2
CDR3: ASSTARANYGYT

V: TRBV4-2
J: .
CDR3: ASSQDRGQGTDEQY

V: TRBV5-1
J: TRBJ2-7
CDR3: ASSFGGVVTGTYEQY

V: TRBV5-1
J: TRBJ2-7
CDR3: ASSLGPLGTSGYEQY

V: TRBV29-1
J: TRBJ2-7
CDR3: SAGGGQGGFSYEQY

V: TRBV6-1
J: TRBJ2-1
CDR3: ASGDSGAPHNEQF

V: TRBV27
J: TRBJ1-1
CDR3: ASSFGGLGTEAF

V: TRBV6-1
J: TRBJ2-7
CDR3: ASSETGGRYEQY

V: TRBV7-9
J: TRBJ2-5
CDR3: ASSLLDRVETQY

V: TRBV7-9
J: TRBJ2-1
CDR3: ASSAGGLAGGNEQF

V: TRBV15
J: TRBJ2-3
CDR3: ATSAGGAADTQY

V: TRBV6-1
J: TRBJ1-5
CDR3: ASRPDRGGNQPQH

V: TRBV2
J: TRBJ2-5
CDR3: ASSPLETQY

V: TRBV6-1
J: TRBJ2-5
CDR3: ASMRQGAETQY

V: TRBV19
J: TRBJ1-5
CDR3: ASSIGQGINSNQPQH

V: TRBV5-1
J: TRBJ2-7
CDR3: ASSLRGYEQY

V: TRBV7-9
J: TRBJ1-1
CDR3: ASSLGGRGHTEAF

V: TRBV4-2
J: TRBJ1-5
CDR3: ASSQVAGGNQPQH

V: TRBV15
J: TRBJ2-5
CDR3: ATSYKETQY

V: TRBV2
J: TRBJ2-7
CDR3: ASSVGQSISSYEQY